This TCR beta chain comes out of a study of blood T cell repertoires in COVID-19. Study information: The samples span acute and convalescent COVID-19 from the United States, Italy and Spain.

Enrolled during active infection, Seattle patients were then followed longitudinally. In the original workflow: Cell counts per sample came from amplifying reference gene primers. TCRdb keeps only in-frame clones here, not all; method: immunoSEQ multiplex PCR. The DNA was the basis for D and trimming; V, J and clone size are from that table. The sample lists 150,000 to 200,000 clones, less than 95% occurring once. This clone showed up just a few times. V lost 1 base and J lost 3, with 9 bases in between. The CDR3 length is 14 residues. From germline, CDR1 is LNHNV and CDR2 YYDKDF (reference sequence). This TCR was sampled from a man aged 30 to 39 with COVID-19, enrolled during active disease. The J gene is TRBJ1-1, the V gene TRBV15; the D gene is possibly TRBD1 (6 bases). Sequencing used peripheral blood. This CDR3 reads CATSRGQGHTEAFF. CDR3 coding DNA: TGTGCCACCAGCAGAGGTCAGGGGCACACTGAAGCTTTCTTT.